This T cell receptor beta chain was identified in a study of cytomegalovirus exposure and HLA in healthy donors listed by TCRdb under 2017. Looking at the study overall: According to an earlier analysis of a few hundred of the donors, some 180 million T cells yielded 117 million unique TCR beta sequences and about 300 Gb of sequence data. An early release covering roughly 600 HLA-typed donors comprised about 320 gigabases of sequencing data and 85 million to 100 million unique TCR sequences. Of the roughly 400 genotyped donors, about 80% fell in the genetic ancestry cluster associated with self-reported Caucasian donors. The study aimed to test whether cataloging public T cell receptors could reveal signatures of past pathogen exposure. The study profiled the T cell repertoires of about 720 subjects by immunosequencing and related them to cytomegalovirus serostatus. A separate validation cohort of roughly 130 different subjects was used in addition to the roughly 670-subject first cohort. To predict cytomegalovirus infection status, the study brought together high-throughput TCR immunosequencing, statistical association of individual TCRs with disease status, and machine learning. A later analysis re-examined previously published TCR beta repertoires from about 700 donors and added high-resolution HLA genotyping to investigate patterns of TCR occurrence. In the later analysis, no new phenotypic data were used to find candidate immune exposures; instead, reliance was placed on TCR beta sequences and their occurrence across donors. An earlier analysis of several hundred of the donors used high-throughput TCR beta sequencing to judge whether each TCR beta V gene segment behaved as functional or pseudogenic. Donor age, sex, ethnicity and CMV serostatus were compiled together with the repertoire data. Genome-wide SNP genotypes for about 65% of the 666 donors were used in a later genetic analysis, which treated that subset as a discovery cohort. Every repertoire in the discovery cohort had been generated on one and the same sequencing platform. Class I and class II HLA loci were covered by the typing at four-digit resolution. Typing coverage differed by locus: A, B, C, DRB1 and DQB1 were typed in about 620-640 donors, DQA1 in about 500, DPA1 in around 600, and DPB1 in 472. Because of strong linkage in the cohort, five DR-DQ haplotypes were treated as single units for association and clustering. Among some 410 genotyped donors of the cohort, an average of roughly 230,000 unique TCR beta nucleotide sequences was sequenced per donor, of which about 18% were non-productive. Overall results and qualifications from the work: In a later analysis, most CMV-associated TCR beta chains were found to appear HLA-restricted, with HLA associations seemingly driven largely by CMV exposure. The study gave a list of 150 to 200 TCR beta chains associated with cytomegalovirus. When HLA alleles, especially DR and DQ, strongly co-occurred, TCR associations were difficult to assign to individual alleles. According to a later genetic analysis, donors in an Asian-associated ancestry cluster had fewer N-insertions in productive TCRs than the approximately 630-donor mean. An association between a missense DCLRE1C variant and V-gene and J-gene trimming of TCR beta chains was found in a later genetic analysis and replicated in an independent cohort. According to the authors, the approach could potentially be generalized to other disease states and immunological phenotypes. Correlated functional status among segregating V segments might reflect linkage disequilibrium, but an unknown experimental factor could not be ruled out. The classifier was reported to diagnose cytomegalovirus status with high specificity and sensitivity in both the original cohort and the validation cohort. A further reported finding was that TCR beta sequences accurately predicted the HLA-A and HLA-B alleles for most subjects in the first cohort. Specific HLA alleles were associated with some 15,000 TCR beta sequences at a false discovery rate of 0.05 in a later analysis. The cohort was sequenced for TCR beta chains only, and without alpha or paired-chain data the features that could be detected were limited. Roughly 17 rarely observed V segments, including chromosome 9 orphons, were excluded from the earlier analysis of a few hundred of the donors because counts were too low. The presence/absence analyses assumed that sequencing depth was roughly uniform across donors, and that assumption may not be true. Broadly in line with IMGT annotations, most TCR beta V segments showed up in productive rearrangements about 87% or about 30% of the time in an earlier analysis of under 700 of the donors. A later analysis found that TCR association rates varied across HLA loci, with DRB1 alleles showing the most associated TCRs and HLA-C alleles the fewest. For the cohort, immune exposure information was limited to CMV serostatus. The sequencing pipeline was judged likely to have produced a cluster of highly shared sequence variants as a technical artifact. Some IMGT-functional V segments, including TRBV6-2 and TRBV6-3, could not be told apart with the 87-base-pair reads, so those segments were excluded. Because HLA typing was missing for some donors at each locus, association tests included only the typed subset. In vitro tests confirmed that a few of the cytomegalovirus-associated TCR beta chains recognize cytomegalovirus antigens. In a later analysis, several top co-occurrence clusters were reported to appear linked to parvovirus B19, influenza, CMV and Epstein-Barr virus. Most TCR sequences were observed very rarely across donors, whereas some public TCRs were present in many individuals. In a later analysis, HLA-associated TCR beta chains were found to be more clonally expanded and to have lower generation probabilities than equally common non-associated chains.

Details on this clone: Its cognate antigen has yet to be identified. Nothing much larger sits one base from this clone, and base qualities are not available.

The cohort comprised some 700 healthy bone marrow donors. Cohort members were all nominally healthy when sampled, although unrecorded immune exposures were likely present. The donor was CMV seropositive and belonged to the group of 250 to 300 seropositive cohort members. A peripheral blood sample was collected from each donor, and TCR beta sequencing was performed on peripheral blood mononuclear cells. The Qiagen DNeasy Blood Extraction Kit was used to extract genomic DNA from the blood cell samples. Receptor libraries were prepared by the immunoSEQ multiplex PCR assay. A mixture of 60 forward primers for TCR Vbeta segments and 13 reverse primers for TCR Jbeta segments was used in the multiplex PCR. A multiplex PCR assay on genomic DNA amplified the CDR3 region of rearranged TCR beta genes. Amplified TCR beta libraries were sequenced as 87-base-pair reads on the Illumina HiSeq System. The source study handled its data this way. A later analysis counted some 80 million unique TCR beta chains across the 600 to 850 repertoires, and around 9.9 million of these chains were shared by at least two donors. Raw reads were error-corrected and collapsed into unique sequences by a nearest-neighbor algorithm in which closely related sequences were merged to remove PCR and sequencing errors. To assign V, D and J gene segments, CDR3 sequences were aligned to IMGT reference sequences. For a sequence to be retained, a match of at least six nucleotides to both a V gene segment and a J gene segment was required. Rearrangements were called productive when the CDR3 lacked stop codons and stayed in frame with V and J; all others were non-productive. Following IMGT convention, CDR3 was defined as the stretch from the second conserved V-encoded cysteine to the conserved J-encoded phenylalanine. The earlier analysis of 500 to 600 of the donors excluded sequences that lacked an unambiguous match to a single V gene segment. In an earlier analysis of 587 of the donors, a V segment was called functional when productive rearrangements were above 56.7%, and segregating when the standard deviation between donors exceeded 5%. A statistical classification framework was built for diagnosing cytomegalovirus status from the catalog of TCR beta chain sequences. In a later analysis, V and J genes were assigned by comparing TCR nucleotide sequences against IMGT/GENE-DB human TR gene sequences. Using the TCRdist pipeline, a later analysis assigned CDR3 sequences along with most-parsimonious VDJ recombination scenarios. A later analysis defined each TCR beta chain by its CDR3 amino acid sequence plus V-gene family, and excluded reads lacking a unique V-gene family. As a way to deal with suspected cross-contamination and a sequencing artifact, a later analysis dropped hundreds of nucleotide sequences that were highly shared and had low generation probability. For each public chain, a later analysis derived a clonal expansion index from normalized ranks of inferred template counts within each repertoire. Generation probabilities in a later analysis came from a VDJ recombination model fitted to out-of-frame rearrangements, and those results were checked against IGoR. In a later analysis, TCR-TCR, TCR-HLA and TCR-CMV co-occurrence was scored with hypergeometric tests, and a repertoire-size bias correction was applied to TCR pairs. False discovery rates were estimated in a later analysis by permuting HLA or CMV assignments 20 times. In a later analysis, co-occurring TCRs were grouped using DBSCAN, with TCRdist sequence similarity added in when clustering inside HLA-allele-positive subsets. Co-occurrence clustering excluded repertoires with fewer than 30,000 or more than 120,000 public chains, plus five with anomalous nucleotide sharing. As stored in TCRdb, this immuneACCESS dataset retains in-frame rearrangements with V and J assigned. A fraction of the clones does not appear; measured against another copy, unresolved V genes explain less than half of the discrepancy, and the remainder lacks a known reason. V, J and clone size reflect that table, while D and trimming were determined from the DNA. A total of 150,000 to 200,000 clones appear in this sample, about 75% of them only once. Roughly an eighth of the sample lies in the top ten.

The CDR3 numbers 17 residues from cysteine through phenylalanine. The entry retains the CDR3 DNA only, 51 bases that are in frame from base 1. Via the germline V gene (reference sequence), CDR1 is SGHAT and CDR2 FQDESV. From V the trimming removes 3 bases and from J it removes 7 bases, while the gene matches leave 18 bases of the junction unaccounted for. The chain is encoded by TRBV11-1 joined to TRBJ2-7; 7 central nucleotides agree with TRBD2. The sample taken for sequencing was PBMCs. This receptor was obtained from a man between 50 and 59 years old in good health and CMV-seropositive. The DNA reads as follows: TGTGCCAGCAGCTTTAATGCGCGGCGGGGGACTCCTAGAGAGCAGTACTTC. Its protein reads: CASSFNARRGTPREQYF. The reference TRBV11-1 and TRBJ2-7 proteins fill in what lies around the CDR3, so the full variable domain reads EAEVAQSPRYKITEKSQAVAFWCDPISGHATLYWYRQILGQGPELLVQFQDESVVDDSQLPKDRFSAERLKGVDSTLKIQPAELGDSAMYLCASSFNARRGTPREQYFGPGTRLTVT.